This TCR beta chain was recorded in a study of OX40 agonist ivuxolimab in advanced cancers. Sequenced by immunoSEQ multiplex PCR; TCRdb stores in-frame clones only, minus some. This table holds 75,000 to 100,000 clones, 87% found once. The CDR3 is 15 residues long. Per the germline V gene, CDR1 is SEHNR and CDR2 is FQNEAQ (reference sequence). The V gene end was trimmed by 5 bases and the J gene end by 8 bases; junction bases not matched to a gene: 8. This clone was seen once. This specimen was CD4+ or CD8+ T cells sorted from blood, taken in a trial of the OX40 agonist ivuxolimab. This TCR was sampled from an adult with an advanced solid tumor such as melanoma, head and neck, liver or kidney cancer. The chain carries TRBV7-9 and TRBJ2-1, with 11 bases fitting TRBD2. The CDR3 protein is CASSRTSGLIDEQFF. The CDR3 coding sequence is TGTGCCAGCAGCCGGACTAGCGGGCTTATCGATGAGCAGTTCTTC.